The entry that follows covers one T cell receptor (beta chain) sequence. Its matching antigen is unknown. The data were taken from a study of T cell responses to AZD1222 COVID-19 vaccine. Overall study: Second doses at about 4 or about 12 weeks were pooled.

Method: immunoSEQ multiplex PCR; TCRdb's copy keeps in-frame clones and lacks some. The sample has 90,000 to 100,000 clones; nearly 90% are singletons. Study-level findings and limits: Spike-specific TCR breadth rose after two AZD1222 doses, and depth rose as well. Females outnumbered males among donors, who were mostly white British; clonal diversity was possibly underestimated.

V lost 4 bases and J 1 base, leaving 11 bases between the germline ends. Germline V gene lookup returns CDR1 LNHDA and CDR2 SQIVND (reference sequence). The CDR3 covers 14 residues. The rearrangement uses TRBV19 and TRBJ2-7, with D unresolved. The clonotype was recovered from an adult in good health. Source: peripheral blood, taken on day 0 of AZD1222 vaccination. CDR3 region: CASSTRLSSYEQYF. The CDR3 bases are TGTGCCAGTAGTACCCGGCTCTCATCCTACGAGCAGTACTTC.